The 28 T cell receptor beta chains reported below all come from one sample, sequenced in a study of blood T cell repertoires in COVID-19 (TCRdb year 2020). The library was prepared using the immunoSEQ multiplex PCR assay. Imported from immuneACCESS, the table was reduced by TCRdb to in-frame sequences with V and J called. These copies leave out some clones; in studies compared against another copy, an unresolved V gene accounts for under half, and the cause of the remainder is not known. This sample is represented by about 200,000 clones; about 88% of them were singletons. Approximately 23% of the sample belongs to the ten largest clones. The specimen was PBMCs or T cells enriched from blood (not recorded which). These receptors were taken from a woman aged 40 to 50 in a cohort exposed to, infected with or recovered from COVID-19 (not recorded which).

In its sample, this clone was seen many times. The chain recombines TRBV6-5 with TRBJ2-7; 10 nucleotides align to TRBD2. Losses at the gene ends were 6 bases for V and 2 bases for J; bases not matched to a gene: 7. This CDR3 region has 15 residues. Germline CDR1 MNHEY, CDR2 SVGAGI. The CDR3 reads CASRPWTSGAYEQYF. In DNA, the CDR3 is TGTGCCAGCAGGCCTTGGACTAGCGGTGCCTACGAGCAGTACTTC.

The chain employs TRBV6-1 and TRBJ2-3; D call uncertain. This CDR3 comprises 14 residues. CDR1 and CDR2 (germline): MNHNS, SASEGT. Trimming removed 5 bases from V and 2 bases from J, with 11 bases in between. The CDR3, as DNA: TGTGCCAGCAGTTTTTGGGCCCTCACAGATACGCAGTATTTT. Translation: CASSFWALTDTQYF.

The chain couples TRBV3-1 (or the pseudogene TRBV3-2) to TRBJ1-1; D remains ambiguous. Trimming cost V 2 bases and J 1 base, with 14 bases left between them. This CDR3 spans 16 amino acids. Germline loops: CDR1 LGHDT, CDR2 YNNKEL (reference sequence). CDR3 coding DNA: TGTGCCAGCAGCCAAAAGGCTTTACGGGGGAACACTGAAGCTTTCTTT. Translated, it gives CASSQKALRGNTEAFF.

The CDR3 region is CASSWAGAQPQHF. CDR3 bases: TGTGCCAGCAGTTGGGCAGGTGCGCAGCCCCAGCATTTT. The V call is TRBV27, the J call TRBJ1-5; D is uncertain. Germline V gene lookup returns CDR1 MNHEY and CDR2 SMNVEV (reference sequence). The CDR3 is made up of 13 amino acids. Trimming took off 4 bases at V and 7 bases at J, with 11 bases between the two ends.

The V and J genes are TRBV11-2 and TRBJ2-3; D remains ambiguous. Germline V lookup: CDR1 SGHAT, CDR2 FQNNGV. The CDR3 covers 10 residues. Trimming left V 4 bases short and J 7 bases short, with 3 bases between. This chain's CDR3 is CASSSYTQYF. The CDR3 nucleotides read TGTGCCAGCAGCTCATATACGCAGTATTTT.

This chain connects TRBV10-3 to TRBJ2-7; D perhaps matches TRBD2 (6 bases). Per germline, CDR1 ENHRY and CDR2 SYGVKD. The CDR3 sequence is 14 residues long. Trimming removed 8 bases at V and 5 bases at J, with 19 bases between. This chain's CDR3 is CAISPRGLGDEQYF. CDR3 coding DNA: TGTGCCATCTCCCCTCGGGGGTTGGGGGACGAGCAGTACTTC.

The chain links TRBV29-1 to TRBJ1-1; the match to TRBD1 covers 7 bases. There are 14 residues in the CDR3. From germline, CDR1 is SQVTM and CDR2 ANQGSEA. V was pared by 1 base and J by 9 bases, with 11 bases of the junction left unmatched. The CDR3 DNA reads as TGCAGCGTTGAAGGAGGTCCCGGGACAGCCCAAGCTTTCTTT. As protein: CSVEGGPGTAQAFF.

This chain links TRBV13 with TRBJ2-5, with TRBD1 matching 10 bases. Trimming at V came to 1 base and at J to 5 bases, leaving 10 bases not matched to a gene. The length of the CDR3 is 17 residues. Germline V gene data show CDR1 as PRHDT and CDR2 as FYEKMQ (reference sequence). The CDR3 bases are TGTGCCAGCAGCTTAGAGGGACAGGGGTCTGTAGGGGAGACCCAGTACTTC. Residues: CASSLEGQGSVGETQYF.

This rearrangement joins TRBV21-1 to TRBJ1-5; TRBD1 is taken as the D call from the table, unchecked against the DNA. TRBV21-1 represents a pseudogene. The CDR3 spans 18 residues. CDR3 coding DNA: TGTGCCAGCAGCATTACTGGGCCCCACTTCGTGACAGTTCAGCCCCAGCATTTT. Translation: CASSITGPHFVTVQPQHF.

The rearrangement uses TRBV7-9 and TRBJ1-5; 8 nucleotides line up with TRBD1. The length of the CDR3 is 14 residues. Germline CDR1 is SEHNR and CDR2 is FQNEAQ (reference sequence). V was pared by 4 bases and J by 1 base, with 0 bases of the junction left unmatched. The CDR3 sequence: CASSWTGSNQPQHF. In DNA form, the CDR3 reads TGTGCCAGCAGCTGGACAGGGAGCAATCAGCCCCAGCATTTT.

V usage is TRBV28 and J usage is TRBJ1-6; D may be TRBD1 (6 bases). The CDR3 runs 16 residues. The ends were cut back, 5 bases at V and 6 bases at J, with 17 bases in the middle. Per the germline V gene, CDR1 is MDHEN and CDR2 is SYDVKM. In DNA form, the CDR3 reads TGTGCCAGCAGTCTTATCCCGGGGGGCGGTAATTCACCCCTCCACTTT. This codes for CASSLIPGGGNSPLHF.

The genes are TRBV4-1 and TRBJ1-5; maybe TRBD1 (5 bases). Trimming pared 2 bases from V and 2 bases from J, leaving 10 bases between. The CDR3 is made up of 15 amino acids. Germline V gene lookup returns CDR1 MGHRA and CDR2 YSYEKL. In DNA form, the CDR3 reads TGCGCCAGCAGCCAACGCCAGGGTCGCAATCAGCCCCAGCATTTT. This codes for CASSQRQGRNQPQHF.

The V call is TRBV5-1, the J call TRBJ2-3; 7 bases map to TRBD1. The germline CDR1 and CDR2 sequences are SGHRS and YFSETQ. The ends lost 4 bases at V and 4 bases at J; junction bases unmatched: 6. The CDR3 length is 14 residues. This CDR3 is CASSDRAGADTQYF. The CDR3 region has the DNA TGCGCCAGCAGCGACAGGGCTGGAGCAGATACGCAGTATTTT.

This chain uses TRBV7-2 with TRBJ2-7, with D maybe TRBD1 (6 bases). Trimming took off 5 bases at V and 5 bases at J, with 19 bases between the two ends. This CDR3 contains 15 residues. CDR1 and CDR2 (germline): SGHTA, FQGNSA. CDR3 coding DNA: TGTGCCAGCAGCCCCTCCGTCCAGGGGAGAAACGAGCAGTACTTC. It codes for CASSPSVQGRNEQYF.

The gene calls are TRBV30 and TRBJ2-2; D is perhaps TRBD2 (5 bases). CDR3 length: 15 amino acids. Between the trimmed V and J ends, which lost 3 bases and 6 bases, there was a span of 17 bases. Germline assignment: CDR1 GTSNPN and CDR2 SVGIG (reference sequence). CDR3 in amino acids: CAWSMRAAGAGELFF. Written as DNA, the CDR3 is TGTGCCTGGAGCATGCGGGCGGCCGGGGCCGGGGAGCTGTTTTTT.

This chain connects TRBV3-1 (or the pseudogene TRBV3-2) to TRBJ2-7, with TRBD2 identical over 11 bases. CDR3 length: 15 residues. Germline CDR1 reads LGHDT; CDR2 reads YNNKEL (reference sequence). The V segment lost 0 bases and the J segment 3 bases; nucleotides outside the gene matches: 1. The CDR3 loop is CASSQDLAGGYEQYF. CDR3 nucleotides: TGTGCCAGCAGCCAAGACCTAGCGGGGGGCTACGAGCAGTACTTC.

CDR3 in DNA: TGTGCCAGCAGCTTTGTCCGGGACAGGGGTAGCAATCAGCCCCAGCATTTT. This codes for CASSFVRDRGSNQPQHF. V and J are TRBV12-1 and TRBJ1-5; the listed D gene, TRBD1, was not tested against the DNA. TRBV12-1 is designated a pseudogene. The CDR3 sequence is 17 residues long.

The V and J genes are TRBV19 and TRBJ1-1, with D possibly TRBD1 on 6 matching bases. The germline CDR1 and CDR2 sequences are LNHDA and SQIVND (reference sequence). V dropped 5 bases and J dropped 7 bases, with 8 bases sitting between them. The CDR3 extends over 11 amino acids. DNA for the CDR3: TGTGCCAGTAGTGTGGACAGTGAAGCTTTCTTT. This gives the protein CASSVDSEAFF.

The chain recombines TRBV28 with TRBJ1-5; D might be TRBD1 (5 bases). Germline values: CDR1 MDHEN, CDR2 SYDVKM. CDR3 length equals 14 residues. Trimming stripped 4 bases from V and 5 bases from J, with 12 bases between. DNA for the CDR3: TGTGCCAGCAGTTGGCGAAGGGGATATCAGCCCCAGCATTTT. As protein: CASSWRRGYQPQHF. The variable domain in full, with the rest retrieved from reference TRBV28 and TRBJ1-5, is DVKVTQSSRYLVKRTGEKVFLECVQDMDHENMFWYRQDPGLGLRLIYFSYDVKMKEKGDIPEGYSVSREKKERFSLILESASTNQTSMYLCASSWRRGYQPQHFGDGTRLSIL.

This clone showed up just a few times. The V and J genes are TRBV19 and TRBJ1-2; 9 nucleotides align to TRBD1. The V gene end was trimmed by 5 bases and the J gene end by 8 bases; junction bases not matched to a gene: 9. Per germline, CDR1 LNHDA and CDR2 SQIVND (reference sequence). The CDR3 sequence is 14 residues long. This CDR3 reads CASSPRGTGKGYTF. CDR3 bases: TGTGCCAGTAGTCCCCGAGGGACAGGGAAAGGCTACACCTTC.

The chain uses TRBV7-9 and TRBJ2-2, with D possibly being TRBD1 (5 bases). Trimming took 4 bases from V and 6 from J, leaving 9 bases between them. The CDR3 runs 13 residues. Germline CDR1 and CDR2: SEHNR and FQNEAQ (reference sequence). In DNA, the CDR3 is TGTGCCAGCAGCTCGACAGTTTCCGGGGAGCTGTTTTTT. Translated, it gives CASSSTVSGELFF.

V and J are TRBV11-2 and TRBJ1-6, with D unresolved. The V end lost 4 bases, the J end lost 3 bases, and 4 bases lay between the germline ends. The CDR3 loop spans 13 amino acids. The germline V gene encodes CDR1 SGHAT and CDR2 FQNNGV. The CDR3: CASSSLYNSPLHF. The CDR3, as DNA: TGTGCCAGCAGCTCTCTCTATAATTCACCCCTCCACTTT.

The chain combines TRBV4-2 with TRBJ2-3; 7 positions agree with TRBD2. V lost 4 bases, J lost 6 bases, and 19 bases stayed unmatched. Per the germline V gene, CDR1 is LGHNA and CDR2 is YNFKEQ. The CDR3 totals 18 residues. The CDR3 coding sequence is TGTGCCAGCAGCCCGCAGGCGAGCGGGGCCCGCCGTCCGGATACGCAGTATTTT. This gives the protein CASSPQASGARRPDTQYF.

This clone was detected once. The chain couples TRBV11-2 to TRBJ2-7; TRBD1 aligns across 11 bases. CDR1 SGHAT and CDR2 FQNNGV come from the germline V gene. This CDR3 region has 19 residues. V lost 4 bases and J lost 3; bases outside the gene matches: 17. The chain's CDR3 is CASSSPKDRGPSKIYEQYF. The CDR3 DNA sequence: TGTGCCAGCAGCTCGCCGAAGGACAGGGGGCCATCAAAGATCTACGAGCAGTACTTC.

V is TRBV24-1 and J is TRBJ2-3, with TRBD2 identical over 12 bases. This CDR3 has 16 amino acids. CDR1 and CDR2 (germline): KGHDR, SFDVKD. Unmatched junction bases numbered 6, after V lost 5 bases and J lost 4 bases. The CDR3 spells CATSVGLAGRADTQYF. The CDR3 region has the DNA TGTGCCACCAGTGTCGGACTAGCGGGACGCGCAGATACGCAGTATTTT.

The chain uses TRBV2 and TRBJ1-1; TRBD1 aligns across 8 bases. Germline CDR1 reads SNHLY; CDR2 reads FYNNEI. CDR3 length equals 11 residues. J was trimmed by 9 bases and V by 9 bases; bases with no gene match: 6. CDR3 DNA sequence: TGTGCCAGTGACAGGGACAGGAAAGCTTTCTTT. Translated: CASDRDRKAFF.

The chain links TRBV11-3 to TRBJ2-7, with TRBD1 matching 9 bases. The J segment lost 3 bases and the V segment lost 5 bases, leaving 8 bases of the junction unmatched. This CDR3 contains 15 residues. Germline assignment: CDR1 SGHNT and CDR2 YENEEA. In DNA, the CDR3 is TGTGCCAGCAGCCCCAACAGGGGGCAAGGCTACGAGCAGTACTTC. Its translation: CASSPNRGQGYEQYF.

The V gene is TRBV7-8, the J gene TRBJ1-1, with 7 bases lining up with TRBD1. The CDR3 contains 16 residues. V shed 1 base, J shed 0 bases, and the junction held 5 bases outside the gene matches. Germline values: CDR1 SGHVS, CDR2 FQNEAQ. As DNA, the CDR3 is TGTGCCAGCAGCTTAGGGGACAGAGCAATGAACACTGAAGCTTTCTTT. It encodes CASSLGDRAMNTEAFF.